This is a list of T cell receptor beta chains from one sample in a study of early T cells in non-severe SARS-CoV-2 infection. TCRdb processed the 5' RACE reads anew with MiXCR; each CDR3 protein has one entry. The sample lists about 22,000 distinct CDR3 sequences, roughly 4.7% occurring once. The sequenced sample consisted of whole blood. The receptors were sampled from an adult who was a healthcare worker with PCR-confirmed SARS-CoV-2 infection or an uninfected control (not recorded which). CDR3s include the opening cysteine and the closing phenylalanine or tryptophan. A D gene is named only where the DNA matches it firmly. Some rows mark clone size as missing; the rest say once, few, many or name a class of expanded clone.

>many|TRBV12-3/TRBV12-4|TRBJ2-5|.
CASSFWHTETQYF
TGTGCCAGCAGTTTTTGGCACACGGAGACCCAGTACTTC
>.|TRBV6-2/TRBV6-3|TRBJ1-5|.
CASSYSLGLGNQPQHF
TGTGCCAGCAGTTACTCGCTGGGATTGGGCAATCAGCCCCAGCATTTT
>many|TRBV28|TRBJ1-2|.
CASRGILGGYTF
TGTGCCAGCAGAGGAATACTAGGAGGCTACACCTTC
>many|TRBV7-2|TRBJ2-5|.
CASSTVGGRPQRYF
TGTGCCAGCAGTACAGTGGGGGGCCGCCCACAGCGGTACTTC
>many|TRBV9|TRBJ2-7|TRBD1
CASSVGGTGDYEQYF
TGTGCCAGCAGCGTAGGAGGGACAGGGGACTACGAGCAGTACTTC
>many|TRBV6-5|TRBJ2-7|.
CASSYSEGTYEQYF
TGTGCCAGCAGTTACTCTGAGGGTACCTACGAGCAGTACTTC
>many|TRBV7-2|TRBJ1-4|.
CASSIRTGRMKNCFF
.
>.|TRBV6-6|TRBJ1-3|.
CVSRPPGARVQGGTIYF
TGTGTCAGCAGACCTCCTGGAGCACGGGTACAGGGTGGCACCATATATTTT
>few|TRBV7-9|TRBJ1-5|.
CASSLGIQPQHF
TGTGCCAGCAGCTTAGGGATTCAGCCCCAGCATTTT
>few|TRBV27|TRBJ2-2|.
CASSLRVGTGELFF
TGTGCCAGCAGTTTGAGGGTGGGCACCGGGGAGCTGTTTTTT
>many|TRBV12-3/TRBV12-4|TRBJ1-1|.
CASSHYRDIPAAFF
TGTGCCAGCAGTCACTACCGGGACATCCCTGCGGCTTTCTTT
>many|TRBV12-3/TRBV12-4|TRBJ2-7|.
CASSFWDFRDPYEQYF
TGTGCCAGCAGTTTTTGGGACTTCAGAGACCCCTACGAGCAGTACTTC
>many|TRBV20-1|TRBJ2-1|.
CSARDPSGATYNEQFF
TGCAGTGCTAGAGATCCTTCGGGGGCGACCTACAATGAGCAGTTCTTC
>few|TRBV15|TRBJ2-1|.
CATSRDSWSGEQFF
TGTGCCACCAGCAGAGATAGCTGGTCCGGTGAGCAGTTCTTC
>many|TRBV29-1|TRBJ1-4|TRBD1
CSGRTGGREKLFF
TGCAGCGGAAGGACAGGGGGCCGGGAAAAACTGTTTTTT
>many|TRBV6-2/TRBV6-3|TRBJ2-7|TRBD2
CASSYQRGGSYEQYF
TGTGCCAGCAGTTACCAGCGGGGTGGCTCCTACGAGCAGTACTTC
>many|TRBV5-4|TRBJ2-2|.
CASSWDGTNTGELFF
TGTGCCAGCAGCTGGGACGGAACGAACACCGGGGAGCTGTTTTTT
>many|TRBV29-1|TRBJ1-2|.
CSVEEGESYGYTF
TGCAGCGTTGAAGAGGGGGAAAGCTATGGCTACACCTTC
>many|TRBV12-3/TRBV12-4|TRBJ1-1|TRBD1
CASGQAVTEVFF
TGTGCCAGCGGACAGGCGGTGACTGAAGTTTTCTTT
>few|TRBV7-9|TRBJ2-1|TRBD2
CASSLVPSGGFKFF
TGTGCCAGCAGCTTAGTGCCCAGCGGGGGGTTCAAGTTCTTC
>many|TRBV30|TRBJ1-2|.
CAWSVLRILNYGYTF
TGTGCCTGGAGTGTGTTGAGGATCCTTAACTATGGCTACACCTTC
>.|TRBV7-6|TRBJ2-7|.
CASSEEGYEQYF
TGTGCCAGCAGCGAAGAAGGCTACGAGCAGTACTTC
>many|TRBV20-1|TRBJ2-3|.
CSAIRGPDTQYF
TGCAGTGCTATACGAGGGCCAGATACGCAGTATTTT
>medium-sized|TRBV9|TRBJ2-6|TRBD1
CASSVGYRGHGANVLTF
TGTGCCAGCAGCGTAGGCTACAGGGGGCATGGGGCCAACGTCCTGACTTTC
>many|TRBV12-3/TRBV12-4|TRBJ2-7|.
CASRLREPPYEQYF
TGTGCCAGCAGGCTACGGGAACCGCCCTACGAGCAGTACTTC
>few|TRBV27|TRBJ2-1|.
CASSLWQGVNEQFF
TGTGCCAGCAGTTTATGGCAGGGTGTAAATGAGCAGTTCTTC
>many|TRBV10-1|TRBJ2-3|TRBD2
CASSESAGGPDTQYF
TGCGCCAGCAGTGAGTCAGCGGGGGGGCCAGATACGCAGTATTTT
>many|TRBV20-1|TRBJ1-4|.
CSARDLERGAAPFF
TGCAGTGCTAGAGATCTAGAGAGGGGCGCAGCCCCGTTTTTT
>many|TRBV29-1|TRBJ2-7|.
CSVEDRVSYEQYF
TGCAGCGTTGAAGATCGGGTCTCCTACGAGCAGTACTTC
>many|TRBV12-3/TRBV12-4|TRBJ2-3|.
CASRPQGTDTQYF
TGTGCCAGCAGACCACAGGGCACAGATACGCAGTATTTT
>many|TRBV9|TRBJ2-4|.
CASSFDPLENIQYF
TGTGCCAGCAGCTTTGATCCCTTGGAAAACATTCAGTACTTC
>many|TRBV20-1|TRBJ1-6|.
CSAGGISSYNSPLHF
TGCAGTGCTGGAGGGATTAGCTCCTATAATTCACCCCTCCACTTT
>.|TRBV7-3|TRBJ2-1|TRBD2
CASSQIGLEYDKQFF
TGTGCCAGCAGCCAAATCGGACTAGAGTACGATAAGCAGTTCTTC
>many|TRBV4-3|TRBJ2-3|.
CASSLARTDTQYF
TGCGCCAGCAGCCTAGCGCGGACAGATACGCAGTATTTT
>few|TRBV4-2|TRBJ2-2|TRBD1
CASTRQGPGELFF
TGTGCCAGCACTCGACAGGGCCCCGGGGAGCTGTTTTTT
>many|TRBV29-1|TRBJ1-1|TRBD1
CSAGQGAAEAFF
TGCAGCGCTGGACAGGGGGCGGCTGAAGCTTTCTTT
>.|TRBV5-1|TRBJ2-3|.
CASSLSRPTDTQYF
TGCGCCAGCAGCTTGTCGCGTCCCACAGATACGCAGTATTTT
>many|TRBV20-1|TRBJ2-7|TRBD2
CSAPLSGSPYEQYF
TGCAGTGCTCCTCTTAGCGGGTCCCCCTACGAGCAGTACTTC
>many|TRBV3-1|TRBJ1-1|.
CASSQVVGRNLRREAFF
TGTGCCAGCAGCCAAGTGGTTGGAAGGAACCTTAGGCGCGAAGCTTTCTTT
>many|TRBV20-1|TRBJ2-3|TRBD2
CSAPGASGGADTQYF
TGCAGTGCCCCAGGGGCTAGCGGGGGGGCAGATACGCAGTATTTT
>.|TRBV28|TRBJ1-1|.
CASTEPGKNTEAFF
TGTGCCAGCACCGAGCCGGGAAAGAACACTGAAGCTTTCTTT
>.|TRBV4-2|TRBJ1-3|.
CASSLTSGRGAGNTIYF
TGTGCCAGCAGCCTTACCTCGGGACGGGGGGCTGGAAACACCATATATTTT
>medium-sized|TRBV20-1|TRBJ2-5|.
CSADDSFSETQYF
TGCAGTGCCGACGACAGTTTCTCCGAGACCCAGTACTTC
>many|TRBV4-2|TRBJ2-3|TRBD2
CASSHPGLAGTDTQYF
TGTGCCAGCAGCCACCCGGGACTAGCGGGGACAGATACGCAGTATTTT
>many|TRBV5-6|TRBJ2-1|.
CASSLGDIYNEQFF
TGTGCCAGCAGCTTGGGAGACATTTACAATGAGCAGTTCTTC
>many|TRBV28|TRBJ2-1|.
CASSSHTPAFDNEQFF
TGTGCCAGCAGTTCCCACACGCCGGCCTTCGACAATGAGCAGTTCTTC
>many|TRBV18|TRBJ2-1|TRBD1
CASSPTTGGFSGNEQFF
TGTGCCAGCTCACCAACAACAGGGGGCTTCTCTGGAAATGAGCAGTTCTTC
>few|TRBV7-9|TRBJ2-3|.
CASSVGTPAHADTQYF
TGTGCCAGCAGCGTCGGGACTCCGGCCCACGCAGATACGCAGTATTTT
>few|TRBV20-1|TRBJ1-5|TRBD1
CSATRTGGGDQPQHF
TGCAGTGCTACGAGAACAGGGGGCGGCGATCAGCCCCAGCATTTT
>many|TRBV20-1|TRBJ2-7|TRBD1
CSASKRQGTGEQYF
TGCAGTGCTAGTAAACGACAGGGAACGGGCGAGCAGTACTTC
>many|TRBV29-1|TRBJ2-7|.
CSASDRGDSYEQYF
TGCAGCGCCTCCGACCGAGGGGATAGCTACGAGCAGTACTTC
>many|TRBV3-1|TRBJ1-5|.
CASSGWGQPQHF
TGTGCCAGCAGCGGGTGGGGTCAGCCCCAGCATTTT
>many|TRBV2|TRBJ2-7|.
CASSGRDSFLGSEYF
TGTGCCAGCAGTGGGCGGGACTCCTTCCTTGGTAGCGAGTACTTC
>many|TRBV10-3|TRBJ1-5|.
CAISESGQGNNQPQHF
TGTGCCATCAGTGAGTCTGGCCAGGGCAACAATCAGCCCCAGCATTTT
>.|TRBV28|TRBJ1-2|.
CASMDGYGYTF
TGTGCCAGCATGGATGGATATGGCTACACCTTC
>many|TRBV6-1|TRBJ1-5|.
CASSDRGVFWPQHF
TGTGCCAGCAGTGACAGGGGTGTTTTTTGGCCCCAGCATTTT